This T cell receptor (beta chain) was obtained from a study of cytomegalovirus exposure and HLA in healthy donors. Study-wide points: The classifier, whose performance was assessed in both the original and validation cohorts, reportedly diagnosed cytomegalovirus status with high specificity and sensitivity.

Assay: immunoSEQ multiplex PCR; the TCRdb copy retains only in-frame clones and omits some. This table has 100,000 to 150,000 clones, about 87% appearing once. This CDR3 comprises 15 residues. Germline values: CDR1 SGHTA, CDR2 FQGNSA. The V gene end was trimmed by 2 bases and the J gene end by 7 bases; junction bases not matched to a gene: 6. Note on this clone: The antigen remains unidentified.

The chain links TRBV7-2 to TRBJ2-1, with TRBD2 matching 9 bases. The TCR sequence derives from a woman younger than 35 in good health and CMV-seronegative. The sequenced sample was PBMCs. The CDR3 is CASSLMPREGNEQFF. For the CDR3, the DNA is TGTGCCAGCAGCTTAATGCCGCGGGAGGGGAATGAGCAGTTCTTC.